This record covers a single T cell receptor (beta chain). This sample was taken from a study of T cell responses to AZD1222 COVID-19 vaccine. Repertoires were generated with immunoSEQ multiplex PCR, while TCRdb's copy carries only in-frame clones and drops some. In the table there are approximately 300,000 clones, almost 95% of which are singletons. Germline CDR1 is GTSNPN and CDR2 is SVGIG (reference sequence). The J segment lost 6 bases and the V segment lost 2 bases, leaving 10 bases of the junction unmatched. This CDR3 is 15 amino acids long. This sample comprised peripheral blood, obtained 28 days after the second AZD1222 dose. The origin of this receptor is an adult who received the AZD1222 COVID-19 vaccine. This chain links TRBV30 with TRBJ1-5; 7 bases are shared with TRBD1. The chain's CDR3 is CAWSPLTGAGQPQHF. As DNA, the CDR3 is TGTGCCTGGAGTCCGCTAACAGGGGCGGGTCAGCCCCAGCATTTT.